This T cell receptor (beta chain) was captured by sequencing in a study of vaccination effects on CD4 cells after COVID-19. Whole-study results and caveats: Convalescent patients numbered few in the study; early post-infection timepoints were missing entirely. In convalescents, spike-reactive clones (those seen post-vaccine) were mainly new vaccine-induced clones.

When less than 13 days of culture had elapsed, CD4+ T cells were isolated. A positive SARS-CoV-2 PCR test fell between March and December 2020. Only in-frame clones appear in the TCRdb table, and some are missing; sequencing was by immunoSEQ multiplex PCR. The table lists 50,000 to 70,000 clones, just over 70% of them singletons. A note on this clone: The antigen is undetermined.

Germline CDR1 SGHDT, CDR2 YYEEEE. This CDR3 is 16 amino acids long. With 4 bases removed from V and 2 bases from J, the gap between germline ends came to 19 bases. The chain has TRBV5-6 and TRBJ2-7; D is possibly TRBD2 (6 bases). The sample in question was CD4+ T cells from PBMCs cultured without peptide, obtained before COVID-19 vaccination. The clonotype was recovered from a human donor who had a prior SARS-CoV-2 infection. CDR3 sequence (DNA): TGTGCCAGCAGCGGAGCCACCGGGACTGTTACCTACGAGCAGTACTTC. This sequence encodes CASSGATGTVTYEQYF.